This is a list of T cell receptor beta chains from one sample in a study of OX40 agonist ivuxolimab in advanced cancers. Some clones are missing from TCRdb's copy, which holds only in-frame ones; the method was immunoSEQ multiplex PCR. In the table there are 95,000 to 150,000 clones, 93% of which are singletons. The specimen comprised CD4+ or CD8+ T cells sorted from blood, sampled in a trial of the OX40 agonist ivuxolimab. The receptors were sampled from an adult with an advanced solid tumor such as melanoma, head and neck, liver or kidney cancer. Each CDR3 is given with its conserved first and last residue. A D gene is named only where the DNA matches it firmly. Some rows mark clone size as missing; the rest say once, few, many or name a class of expanded clone.

clone size | J gene | D gene | V gene | CDR3 DNA | CDR3 protein
- | TRBJ2-7 | TRBD1 | TRBV12-5 | TGTGCTAGTGGTTTGGCTCGGGGTGTGGGACAGGCTTACTCCTACGAGCAGTACTTC | CASGLARGVGQAYSYEQYF
- | TRBJ2-1 | TRBD2 | TRBV5-1 | TGCGCCAGCAGCTTGACAGCGGGGGGGCTAATGAATGAGCAGTTCTTC | CASSLTAGGLMNEQFF
- | TRBJ2-7 | - | TRBV4-1 | TGCGCCAGCAGCTCCTCATTGTGGGCAGCCTACGAGCAGTACTTC | CASSSSLWAAYEQYF
- | TRBJ2-1 | - | TRBV6-1 | TGTGCCAGCAGACCTTACAGTGAAGGTGAGCAGTTCTTC | CASRPYSEGEQFF
- | TRBJ1-1 | TRBD1 | TRBV6-1 | TGTGCCAGCAGTGAAGCGTATTTGGCCGGGACAGGGGGCCTGAACAGTGAAGCTTTCTTT | CASSEAYLAGTGGLNSEAFF
- | TRBJ2-2 | - | TRBV5-4 | TGTGCCAGCAGCACAACGCGGCCCCAAGGCAGGGGGGAGCTGTTTTTT | CASSTTRPQGRGELFF
- | TRBJ1-1 | TRBD1 | TRBV6-6 | TGTGCCAGCAGAGACAGGGTATTAGTCACTGAAGCTTTCTTT | CASRDRVLVTEAFF
- | TRBJ2-7 | - | TRBV28 | TGTGCCAGCAGTTACCCCCAGGGATCCGTCTACGAGCAGTACTTC | CASSYPQGSVYEQYF
- | TRBJ1-4 | - | TRBV6-1 | TGTGCCAGCAGAGACCTTCAGGCAACTAATGAAAAACTGTTTTTT | CASRDLQATNEKLFF
- | TRBJ2-1 | - | TRBV6-6 | TGTGCCAGCAGTCGAGGGGGCTCCTACAATGAGCAGTTCTTC | CASSRGGSYNEQFF
- | TRBJ2-1 | - | TRBV7-2 | TGTGCCAGCAGCATACTTATGGGTTCCGGTGAGCAGTTCTTC | CASSILMGSGEQFF
few | TRBJ1-2 | - | TRBV20-1 | TGCAGTGCCTTGGAAAGCTATGGCTACACCTTC | CSALESYGYTF